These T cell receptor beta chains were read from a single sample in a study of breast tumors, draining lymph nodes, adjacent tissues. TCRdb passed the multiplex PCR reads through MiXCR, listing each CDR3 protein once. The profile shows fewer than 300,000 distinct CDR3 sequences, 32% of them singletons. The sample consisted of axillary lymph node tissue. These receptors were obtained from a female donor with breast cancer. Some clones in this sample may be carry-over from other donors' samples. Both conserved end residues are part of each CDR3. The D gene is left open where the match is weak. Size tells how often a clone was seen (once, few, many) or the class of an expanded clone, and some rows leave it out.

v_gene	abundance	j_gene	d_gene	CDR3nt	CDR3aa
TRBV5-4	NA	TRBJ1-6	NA	TGTGCCAGCAGCTCGGGACGGTCGGATTCCCCCCTCCACTTT	CASSSGRSDSPLHF
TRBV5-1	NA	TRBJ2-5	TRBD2	TGCGCCAGCAGCACCGGGGGGAACGAGCAGTATTTC	CASSTGGNEQYF
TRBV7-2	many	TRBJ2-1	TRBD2	TGTGCCAGCAGCAGACGAGGGACTAGCGGGAGGGCCAGAGAGCAGTTCTTC	CASSRRGTSGRAREQFF
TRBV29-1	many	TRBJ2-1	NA	TGCTCCGCGGGACAGAACTACAATGAGCAGTTCTTC	CSAGQNYNEQFF
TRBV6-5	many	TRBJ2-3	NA	TGTGCCAGCATAGACGCCAACACAGATACGCAGTATTTT	CASIDANTDTQYF
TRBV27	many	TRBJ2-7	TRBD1	TGTGCCAGCAGTATACCGGGACAGGGGACATACGAGCAGTACTTC	CASSIPGQGTYEQYF
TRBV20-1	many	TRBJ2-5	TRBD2	TGCAGTGCTAGAGGGCTAGCGGGAGGGCTTAGAGAGACCCAGTACTTC	CSARGLAGGLRETQYF
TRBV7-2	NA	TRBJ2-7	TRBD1	TGTGCCAGCAGCTTGTCCAGGGGACAGGCTCTTTACGAGCAGTACTTC	CASSLSRGQALYEQYF
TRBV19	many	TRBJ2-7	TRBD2	TGTGCCAGTAGTACCCCCCCGACTAGCGGGAGTTCCTACGAGCAGTACTTC	CASSTPPTSGSSYEQYF
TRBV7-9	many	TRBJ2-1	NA	TGTGCCAGCAGCAGCCGAGAAGGAGCGTTCTTC	CASSSREGAFF
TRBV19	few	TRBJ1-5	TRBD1	TGTGCCAGTAACGACAGGGGGGTTGGTAGCAATCAGCCCCAGCATTTT	CASNDRGVGSNQPQHF
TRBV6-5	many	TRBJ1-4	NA	TGTGCCAGCAGTTACTCGGAGGGTGGGGAAAAACTGTTTTTT	CASSYSEGGEKLFF
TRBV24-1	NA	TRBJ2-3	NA	TGTGCCACCAGTGACCCTAGCGCTATCGAAACAGATACGCAGTGTTTT	CATSDPSAIETDTQCF
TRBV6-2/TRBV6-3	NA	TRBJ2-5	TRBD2	TGTGCCAGCAGTCGGACTAGCGGGAGGGCGGAGACCCAGTACTTC	CASSRTSGRAETQYF
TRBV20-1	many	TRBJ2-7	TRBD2	TGCAGTGCTAGGACTAGCGGGAGGTCCCACGAGCAGTACTTC	CSARTSGRSHEQYF
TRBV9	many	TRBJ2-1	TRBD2	TGTGCCAGCAGCGTGATAGCGGGAGCCTATGAGCAGTTCTTC	CASSVIAGAYEQFF
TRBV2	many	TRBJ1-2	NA	TGTGCCAGCAGTGTCAGGGCGGGCTATGGCTACACCTTC	CASSVRAGYGYTF
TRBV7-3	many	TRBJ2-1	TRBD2	TGTGCCAGCAGCTTAAAAGGGACTAGCGGGAGGGGTAATGAGCAGTTCTTC	CASSLKGTSGRGNEQFF
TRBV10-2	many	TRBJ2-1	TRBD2	TGCGCCAGCAGGGGGGGGGGGAATGAGCAGTTCTTC	CASRGGGNEQFF
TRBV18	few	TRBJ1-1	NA	TGTGCCAGCTCACCACGCATGAACACTGAAGCTTTCTTT	CASSPRMNTEAFF
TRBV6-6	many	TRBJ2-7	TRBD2	TGTGCCAGCCTCTTTGCGGGGGGTGGCGAGCAGTACTTC	CASLFAGGGEQYF
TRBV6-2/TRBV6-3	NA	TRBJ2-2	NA	TGTGCCAGCGGGCCGCGGGGGGAGCTGTTTTTT	CASGPRGELFF
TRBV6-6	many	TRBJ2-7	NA	TGTGCCAGCACCTTAGTACAGGGCTCCTACGAGCAGTACTTC	CASTLVQGSYEQYF
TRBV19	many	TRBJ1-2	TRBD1	TGTGCCAGTAGTATAGCCCGCGGACAGGGCCGCGGCTACACCTTC	CASSIARGQGRGYTF
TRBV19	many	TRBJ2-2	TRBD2	TGTGCCAGTAGTCATACTAGCGGCGGGGAGCTGTTTTTT	CASSHTSGGELFF
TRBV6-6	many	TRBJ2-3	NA	TGTGCCAGCATGGCGACAGGTACAGATACGCAGTATTTT	CASMATGTDTQYF
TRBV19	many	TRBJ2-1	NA	TGTGCCAGTAGTGCAGGGACGGAAACTTACAATGAGCAGTTCTTC	CASSAGTETYNEQFF
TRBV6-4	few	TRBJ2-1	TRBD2	TGTGCCAGCAGTCCCCTGGGACTAGCGGGAGGGAGACAGTTCTTC	CASSPLGLAGGRQFF
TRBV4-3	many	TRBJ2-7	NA	TGCGCCAGCAGCCAAGAAGTTAGCTCCTACGAGCAGCACTTC	CASSQEVSSYEQHF
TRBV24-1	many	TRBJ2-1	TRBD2	TGTGCCACCAGTGAGGCTGCACTAGCGGGAGGACGGAGCTCCTACAATGAGCAGTTCTTC	CATSEAALAGGRSSYNEQFF
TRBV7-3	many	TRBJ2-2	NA	TGTGCCAGCAGCATAAAAGGAGCCGGGGAGCTGTTTTTT	CASSIKGAGELFF
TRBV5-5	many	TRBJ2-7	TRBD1	TGTGCCAGCAGCGGGGGACAGAACTACGAGCAGTACTTC	CASSGGQNYEQYF
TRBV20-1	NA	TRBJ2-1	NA	TGCAGTGTTAGAACCGGGGCTGGCTACAATGAGCAGTTCTTC	CSVRTGAGYNEQFF
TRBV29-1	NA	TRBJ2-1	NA	TGCAGCGTAGACAGCGGGCAGCAGTTCTTC	CSVDSGQQFF
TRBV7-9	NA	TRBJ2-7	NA	TGTGCCGGCAGCCGCGACGAGCAGTACTTC	CAGSRDEQYF
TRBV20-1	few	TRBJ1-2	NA	TGCAGTGCTAGTCAAGGACAGCTAACCAACTATGGCTACACCTTC	CSASQGQLTNYGYTF
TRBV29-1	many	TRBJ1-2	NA	TGCAGCGTGGGGGGGGCTTGGGACTATGGCTACACCTTC	CSVGGAWDYGYTF
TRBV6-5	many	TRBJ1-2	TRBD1	TGTGCCAGCAGTCACTCGACCTGGGACAGCACTCGCAATGGCTACACCTTC	CASSHSTWDSTRNGYTF
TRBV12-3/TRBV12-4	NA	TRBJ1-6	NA	TGTGCCAGCAGTTTCAATGGGGCTCGTTCACCCCTCCACTTT	CASSFNGARSPLHF
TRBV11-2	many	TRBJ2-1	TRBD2	TGTGCCAGCAGCTTAACGGGAGGAAGGTCCTACAATGAGCAGTTCTTC	CASSLTGGRSYNEQFF